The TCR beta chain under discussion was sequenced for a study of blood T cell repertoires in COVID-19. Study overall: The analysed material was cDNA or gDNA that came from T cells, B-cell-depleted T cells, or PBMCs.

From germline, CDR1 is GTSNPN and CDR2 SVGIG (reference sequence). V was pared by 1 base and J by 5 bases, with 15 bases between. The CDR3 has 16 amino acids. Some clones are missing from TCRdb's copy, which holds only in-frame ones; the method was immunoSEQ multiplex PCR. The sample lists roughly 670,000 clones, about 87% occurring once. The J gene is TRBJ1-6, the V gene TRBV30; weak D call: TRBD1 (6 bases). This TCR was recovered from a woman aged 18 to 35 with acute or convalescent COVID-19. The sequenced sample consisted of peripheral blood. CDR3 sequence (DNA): TGTGCCTGGAGTGACGGGACACTTGGGCATAATTCACCCCTCCACTTT. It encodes CAWSDGTLGHNSPLHF.